This TCR beta chain was identified in a study of blood T cell repertoires in COVID-19. Study context: There were acute and convalescent COVID-19 samples, and they came from the United States, Italy and Spain. The cDNA or gDNA used as material had been derived from T cells, B-cell-depleted T cells, or PBMCs.

Original processing methods: By means of reference gene primer amplification, nucleated cell counts were estimated. Libraries were prepared by immunoSEQ multiplex PCR; TCRdb keeps only in-frame clonotypes and omits some of them. The V and J calls and clone size are taken from that table; D and trimming were inferred from the DNA. The sample carries 200,000 to 250,000 clones, roughly 90% recorded once. After removal of 5 bases from V and 5 bases from J, the junction contained 20 bases not matched to a gene. This CDR3 has 19 amino acids. The V gene's germline CDR1 is LGHDT and CDR2 YNNKEL (reference sequence).

This clonotype was obtained from a man aged 30-40 years who had recovered from COVID-19. Sequencing used peripheral blood. The genes are TRBV3-1 (or the pseudogene TRBV3-2) and TRBJ2-3; 9 nucleotides align to TRBD2. In DNA, the CDR3 is TGTGCCAGCAGCACTAACAAGGTCGGCGGGGGGGCGGGTAAAGATACGCAGTATTTT. Translation gives CASSTNKVGGGAGKDTQYF.